The entry below describes one TCR beta chain. These data originate in a study of blood T cell repertoires in COVID-19. Study-level information: The United States, Italy and Spain supplied acute and convalescent COVID-19 samples. Sample material is recorded as cDNA or gDNA derived from T cells, B-cell-depleted T cells, or PBMCs.

Authors' analysis steps: Estimates of nucleated cell counts were drawn from the amplification of reference gene primers. The method was immunoSEQ multiplex PCR; TCRdb's version includes in-frame clones alone and lacks a portion of them. The DNA gave D and trimming, while V, J and clone size come from that table. The sample shows under 200,000 clones, roughly 91% of them seen only once. CDR1 and CDR2 from the germline V gene are MNHNY and SVGAGI (reference sequence). The CDR3 runs 13 residues. Between the trimmed V and J ends, which lost 8 bases and 2 bases, there was a span of 10 bases. The chain recombines TRBV6-6 with TRBJ1-3, with a tentative D call TRBD1 (5 bases). The TCR was taken from a man between 35 and 55 years old with active or convalescent COVID-19. Material for sequencing was peripheral blood. The CDR3 is CASGAATGNTIYF. Written as DNA, the CDR3 is TGTGCCAGCGGGGCAGCGACTGGAAACACCATATATTTT.